Sequencing of this T cell receptor (beta chain) was carried out in a study of immune evolution from preneoplasia to lung adenocarcinoma. The study's findings and limits: KRAS-mutant nodules had the highest T cell clonality. Later-stage lesions seemingly showed higher T cell density and diversity than normal lung. Top clone share appeared to fall from AAH through AIS, MIA, adenocarcinoma.

Histologic diagnosis was independently verified by two lung pathologists. Data came from immunoSEQ multiplex PCR; TCRdb stores just in-frame clones and leaves some out. Found here are fewer than 50,000 clones, under 80% of them singletons; the top ten hold about 4.4%. Germline trimming cut 6 bases from V and 0 bases from J; bases unmatched to any gene: 7. Germline values: CDR1 LNHDA, CDR2 SQIVND (reference sequence). This CDR3 has 16 residues. In the case of this clone: The antigen remains unidentified.

Sample: FFPE invasive lung adenocarcinoma tissue. J is TRBJ1-5 and V is TRBV19; 8 bases map to TRBD1. The sequence derives from a person between 60 and 70 years old with lung adenocarcinoma. The CDR3 protein is CASSGQGIYSNQPQHF. The CDR3 DNA sequence: TGTGCCAGTAGCGGACAGGGCATTTATAGCAATCAGCCCCAGCATTTT.